These 30 T cell receptor beta chains were all obtained from the same sample, sequenced in a study of response to subunit inactivated influenza vaccine. TCRdb passed the RT-PCR reads through MiXCR, listing each CDR3 protein once. The data contain about 530,000 distinct CDR3 sequences, roughly 10% of them singletons. The source material was PBMCs from blood, sampled on the day of vaccination. The receptors were gathered from a middle-aged man who received an inactivated influenza vaccine.

The table lists this clonotype with many counts. V usage is TRBV3-1 and J usage is TRBJ2-7; D ambiguous. In germline, CDR1 is LGHDT, CDR2 YNNKEL (reference sequence). V was pared by 3 bases and J by 3 bases, with 12 bases between. The CDR3 covers 14 residues. Written as DNA, the CDR3 is TGTGCCAGCAGCCATACGGTGGGTAGCTACGAGCAGTACTTC. Protein sequence: CASSHTVGSYEQYF.

J is TRBJ2-2 and V is TRBV11-2; possibly TRBD1 or TRBD2 for D (5 bases each). Germline lookup yields CDR1 SGHAT and CDR2 FQNNGV. This CDR3 contains 14 residues. V lost 3 bases, J lost 6 bases, and 11 bases lay in between. The CDR3 is CASSLVPGPGELFF. The CDR3 DNA reads TGTGCCAGCAGCTTGGTTCCGGGGCCCGGGGAGCTGTTTTTT.

This chain links TRBV5-1 with TRBJ2-7, with D perhaps TRBD2 (5 bases). Trimming took 1 base from V and 6 from J, leaving 8 bases between them. CDR3 length: 12 amino acids. Germline lookup yields CDR1 SGHRS and CDR2 YFSETQ. CDR3 DNA sequence: TGCGCCAGCAGCTTGCGAGAGGGCGAGCAGTACTTC. The encoded protein is CASSLREGEQYF. The whole variable domain, filled in from reference TRBV5-1 and TRBJ2-7, reads KAGVTQTPRYLIKTRGQQVTLSCSPISGHRSVSWYQQTPGQGLQFLFEYFSETQRNKGNFPGRFSGRQFSNSRSEMNVSTLELGDSALYLCASSLREGEQYFGPGTRLTVT.

The rearrangement joins TRBV7-9 to TRBJ2-5, with 8 nucleotides matching TRBD2. The ends lost 3 bases at V and 2 bases at J; junction bases unmatched: 11. CDR3 length equals 17 residues. CDR1 and CDR2 (germline): SEHNR, FQNEAQ (reference sequence). For the CDR3, the DNA is TGTGCCAGCAGCTTCCCTTCGATAGGCGGGAGGCAAGAGACCCAGTACTTC. This codes for CASSFPSIGGRQETQYF.

There are a few counts of this clonotype. The chain has TRBV7-2 and TRBJ2-1; TRBD2 agrees at 10 bases. Germline lookup yields CDR1 SGHTA and CDR2 FQGNSA. With V trimmed by 4 bases and J by 12 bases, 3 bases remained unmatched. The CDR3 is made up of 12 amino acids. Written as DNA, the CDR3 is TGTGCCAGCAGCTCAAGCGGGGGGGCGCAGTTCTTC. Its protein is CASSSSGGAQFF.

This clonotype came up many times. CDR3 DNA sequence: TGTGCCAGCAGCTTTGACGTTGGCGGGAGGAATGAGCAGTTCTTC. It codes for CASSFDVGGRNEQFF. V usage is TRBV5-6 and J usage is TRBJ2-1, with 8 bases identical to TRBD2. CDR3 length equals 15 residues. The germline V gene has CDR1 SGHDT and CDR2 YYEEEE. The V segment lost 2 bases and the J segment 7 bases; nucleotides outside the gene matches: 8.

The rearrangement links TRBV3-1 to TRBJ1-6, with a weak D call TRBD1 (6 bases). Germline V gives CDR1 LGHDT, CDR2 YNNKEL (reference sequence). Between the trimmed V and J ends, which lost 1 base and 6 bases, there was a span of 16 bases. This CDR3 has 17 amino acids. The CDR3 DNA sequence: TGTGCCAGCAGCCAAGGTCAGGGGAAAGGGTCTAATTCACCCCTCCACTTT. Encoded protein: CASSQGQGKGSNSPLHF.

The chain combines TRBV4-3 with TRBJ1-6, with TRBD1 as a possible D gene (5 bases). The CDR3 is made up of 14 amino acids. The V gene's germline CDR1 is LGHNA and CDR2 YSLEER. V lost 4 bases and J lost 8, with 12 bases in between. The CDR3 DNA reads TGCGCCAGCAGCCCTGGGACCCGAGATTCACCCCTCCACTTT. Translation: CASSPGTRDSPLHF.

Worth noting for this clonotype: The junction shows a germline mismatch at one end, possibly a read error. V usage is TRBV5-1 and J usage is TRBJ2-1; D gene uncertain. CDR1 and CDR2 from the germline V gene are SGHRS and YFSETQ. CDR3 length: 11 amino acids. CDR3 sequence: CASSLVDEHFF. The CDR3 nucleotides read TGCGCCAGCAGCTTGGTAGATGAGCACTTCTTC.

A few counts support this clonotype. The chain employs TRBV7-2 and TRBJ2-4; possible D gene TRBD1, 7 bases. Germline V gene data show CDR1 as SGHTA and CDR2 as FQGNSA. This CDR3 region has 13 residues. With 5 bases removed from V and 10 bases from J, the gap between germline ends came to 15 bases. The CDR3 protein is CASSPRAGGIQYF. In nucleotides, the CDR3 is TGTGCCAGCAGCCCTCGGGCAGGGGGGATTCAGTACTTC.

This clonotype was counted many times. The V gene is TRBV5-1, the J gene TRBJ2-3; tentatively, D is TRBD1 (6 bases). Per the germline V gene, CDR1 is SGHRS and CDR2 is YFSETQ. The CDR3 is 15 residues long. V lost 0 bases and J lost 6, with 14 bases in between. CDR3 in amino acids: CASSLAGQGMDTQYF. CDR3 DNA sequence: TGCGCCAGCAGCTTGGCAGGCCAGGGGATGGATACGCAGTATTTT.

This clonotype was observed at least ten times. The J gene is TRBJ2-5, the V gene TRBV6-5; 11 nucleotides match TRBD2. CDR3 length equals 15 residues. CDR1 and CDR2 (germline): MNHEY, SVGAGI. The ends lost 4 bases at V and 4 bases at J; junction bases unmatched: 5. This chain's CDR3 is CASSFSGGARETQYF. The CDR3 bases are TGTGCCAGCAGTTTTAGCGGGGGGGCGCGAGAGACCCAGTACTTC.

This chain joins TRBV20-1 and TRBJ2-7, with D tentatively TRBD2 (5 bases). V was pared by 5 bases and J by 3 bases, with 14 bases between. Germline CDR1 is DFQATT and CDR2 is SNEGSKA (reference sequence). This CDR3 has 13 amino acids. The CDR3 is CSAHGSRDYEQYF. As DNA, the CDR3 is TGCAGTGCTCACGGGTCCCGGGACTACGAGCAGTACTTC.

This clonotype has a handful of counts. The V call is TRBV29-1, the J call TRBJ2-3; 11 bases map to TRBD1. This CDR3 comprises 14 residues. CDR1 is SQVTM and CDR2 is ANQGSEA in the germline V gene. The trim removed 6 bases at V and 0 bases at J, leaving 2 bases unmatched. The CDR3 nucleotides read TGCAGCGTCGGACAGGGGGCGAGCACAGATACGCAGTATTTT. As protein: CSVGQGASTDTQYF.

The sample holds a few counts of this clonotype. The chain is built from TRBV9 and TRBJ2-5; perhaps TRBD1 as D (5 bases). The CDR3 sequence is 13 residues long. Germline V gene sequence: CDR1 SGDLS, CDR2 YYNGEE. The V end was cut by 4 bases, the J end by 5 bases, with 12 bases between. CDR3: CASSLRDMETQYF. Written as DNA, the CDR3 is TGTGCCAGCAGCCTCAGGGATATGGAGACCCAGTACTTC.

This clonotype appeared a few times. V is TRBV12-3 or TRBV12-4 and J is TRBJ1-5; a weak D match, TRBD1 (5 bases). The CDR3 has 12 residues. The V end was cut by 5 bases, the J end by 7 bases, with 9 bases between. The CDR3 sequence: CASSRGTQPQHF. The DNA of the CDR3 is TGTGCCAGCAGTCGAGGGACCCAGCCCCAGCATTTT.

This clonotype was recorded many times. V and J are TRBV7-9 and TRBJ2-3, with D possibly TRBD1 on 6 matching bases. Germline V lookup: CDR1 SEHNR, CDR2 FQNEAQ (reference sequence). Trimming cost V 6 bases and J 2 bases, with 18 bases left between them. CDR3 size: 16 residues. This CDR3 reads CASSGGRRRSTDTQYF. The DNA for the CDR3 is TGTGCCAGCAGTGGGGGCCGGCGGAGATCCACAGATACGCAGTATTTT. Full variable domain (rest looked up from reference TRBV7-9 and TRBJ2-3): DTGVSQNPRHKITKRGQNVTFRCDPISEHNRLYWYRQTLGQGPEFLTYFQNEAQLEKSRLLSDRFSAERPKGSFSTLEIQRTEQGDSAMYLCASSGGRRRSTDTQYFGPGTRLTVL.

The chain is built from TRBV30 and TRBJ1-1; 8 nucleotides align to TRBD1. V shed 4 bases and J 6 bases; nucleotides not matched to a gene: 10. CDR1 and CDR2 from the germline V gene are GTSNPN and SVGIG (reference sequence). The CDR3 spans 14 residues. The CDR3 region is CAWTTGRGPPEAFF. The CDR3 DNA reads TGTGCCTGGACCACGGGCAGGGGGCCCCCTGAAGCTTTCTTT.

This clonotype was detected a few times. The chain uses TRBV13 and TRBJ2-7; 7 bases align to TRBD1. The CDR3 spans 14 residues. The V gene's germline CDR1 is PRHDT and CDR2 FYEKMQ (reference sequence). The J segment lost 0 bases and the V segment lost 6 bases, leaving 5 bases of the junction unmatched. CDR3 residues: CASRRQGLSYEQYF. In DNA, the CDR3 is TGTGCCAGCAGAAGACAGGGTCTCTCCTACGAGCAGTACTTC.

This clonotype was seen a few times. This rearrangement joins TRBV9 to TRBJ2-1; 9 bases map to TRBD2. The V gene end was trimmed by 5 bases and the J gene end by 4 bases; junction bases not matched to a gene: 1. This CDR3 comprises 13 residues. Per the germline V gene, CDR1 is SGDLS and CDR2 is YYNGEE. CDR3 amino acids: CASSTSGYNEQFF. CDR3 DNA sequence: TGTGCCAGCAGTACTAGCGGGTACAATGAGCAGTTCTTC.

This clonotype was observed at least ten times. The V and J genes are TRBV12-3 or TRBV12-4 and TRBJ1-5, with 8 bases fitting TRBD1. V shed 6 bases and J 4 bases; nucleotides not matched to a gene: 2. This CDR3 spans 13 amino acids. In DNA form, the CDR3 reads TGTGCCAGCAGCTGGACAGGGAATCAGCCCCAGCATTTT. It yields the protein CASSWTGNQPQHF.

The gene calls are TRBV20-1 and TRBJ2-1; TRBD2 matches 9 bases. The CDR3 has 14 amino acids. The germline gives CDR1 DFQATT, CDR2 SNEGSKA (reference sequence). J lost 8 bases, V lost 8 bases, and 13 bases had no gene match. The CDR3 loop reads CSPLSGLASYEQFF. CDR3 DNA sequence: TGCAGTCCACTATCGGGACTAGCATCGTATGAGCAGTTCTTC.

In its sample, this clonotype was seen a few times. The chain couples TRBV11-2 to TRBJ2-2; 9 nucleotides agree with TRBD1. This CDR3 region has 17 residues. Germline-derived CDR1 and CDR2 are SGHAT and FQNNGV. Unmatched junction bases numbered 8, after V lost 1 base and J lost 5 bases. CDR3 residues: CASSLGWGQGRTGELFF. Written as DNA, the CDR3 is TGTGCCAGCAGCTTAGGCTGGGGACAGGGACGAACCGGGGAGCTGTTTTTT.

There are many counts of this clonotype. The chain uses TRBV3-1 and TRBJ2-7, with 8 bases lining up with TRBD1. Germline loops: CDR1 LGHDT, CDR2 YNNKEL (reference sequence). This CDR3 contains 14 residues. The V gene end was trimmed by 5 bases and the J gene end by 3 bases; junction bases not matched to a gene: 6. CDR3 loop: CASSSRTGRYEQYF. The CDR3 DNA sequence: TGTGCCAGCAGCTCACGGACAGGGCGCTACGAGCAGTACTTC.

This clonotype appeared once. The rearrangement links TRBV9 to TRBJ2-1; the D is unclear. Germline values: CDR1 SGDLS, CDR2 YYNGEE. V was trimmed by 0 bases and J by 6 bases, leaving 19 bases between them. CDR3 size: 17 residues. The CDR3 is CASSVDSMSIPFNEQFF. CDR3 in DNA: TGTGCCAGCAGCGTAGACTCGATGTCTATACCCTTCAATGAGCAGTTCTTC.

The V and J genes are TRBV4-1 and TRBJ2-5; 7 positions agree with TRBD1. V shed 0 bases, J shed 5 bases, and the junction held 9 bases outside the gene matches. Germline CDR1 MGHRA, CDR2 YSYEKL. This CDR3 is 16 amino acids long. CDR3 in amino acids: CASSQDLPGGRETQYF. CDR3 bases: TGCGCCAGCAGCCAAGATCTACCAGGGGGACGTGAGACCCAGTACTTC.

The chain uses TRBV20-1 and TRBJ2-3, with 14 bases identical to TRBD2. The CDR3 runs 15 residues. V was pared by 5 bases and J by 3 bases, with 4 bases of the junction left unmatched. Germline loops: CDR1 DFQATT, CDR2 SNEGSKA (reference sequence). CDR3 loop: CSAGGLAGGTDTQYF. Written as DNA, the CDR3 is TGCAGTGCTGGAGGACTAGCGGGAGGAACAGATACGCAGTATTTT.

This chain connects TRBV24-1 to TRBJ1-2; 8 nucleotides agree with TRBD1. The CDR3 is made up of 15 amino acids. Trimming cost V 4 bases and J 4 bases; bases outside gene matches: 7. CDR1 and CDR2 from the germline V gene are KGHDR and SFDVKD. The CDR3 loop reads CATSDPRQGIYGYTF. The CDR3 bases are TGTGCCACCAGTGACCCCCGACAGGGGATCTATGGCTACACCTTC.

This sequence joins TRBV9 and TRBJ1-2; 10 bases are a match to TRBD1. The trim removed 3 bases at V and 4 bases at J, leaving 3 bases unmatched. The V gene's germline CDR1 is SGDLS and CDR2 YYNGEE. This CDR3 region has 14 residues. This chain's CDR3 is CASSGQGAVYGYTF. The CDR3 nucleotides read TGTGCCAGCAGCGGACAGGGGGCGGTCTATGGCTACACCTTC. The full variable domain, with the rest looked up from reference TRBV9 and TRBJ1-2, is DSGVTQTPKHLITATGQRVTLRCSPRSGDLSVYWYQQSLDQGLQFLIQYYNGEERAKGNILERFSAQQFPDLHSELNLSSLELGDSALYFCASSGQGAVYGYTFGSGTRLTVV.

This clonotype was detected only a few times. This rearrangement joins TRBV12-3 or TRBV12-4 to TRBJ2-1, with 9 bases aligning to TRBD2. The V segment lost 1 base and the J segment 14 bases; nucleotides outside the gene matches: 6. This CDR3 contains 13 residues. The CDR3, as DNA: TGTGCCAGCAGTTTAGGGCTAGCGGGAAAGAAGTTCTTC. It yields the protein CASSLGLAGKKFF.